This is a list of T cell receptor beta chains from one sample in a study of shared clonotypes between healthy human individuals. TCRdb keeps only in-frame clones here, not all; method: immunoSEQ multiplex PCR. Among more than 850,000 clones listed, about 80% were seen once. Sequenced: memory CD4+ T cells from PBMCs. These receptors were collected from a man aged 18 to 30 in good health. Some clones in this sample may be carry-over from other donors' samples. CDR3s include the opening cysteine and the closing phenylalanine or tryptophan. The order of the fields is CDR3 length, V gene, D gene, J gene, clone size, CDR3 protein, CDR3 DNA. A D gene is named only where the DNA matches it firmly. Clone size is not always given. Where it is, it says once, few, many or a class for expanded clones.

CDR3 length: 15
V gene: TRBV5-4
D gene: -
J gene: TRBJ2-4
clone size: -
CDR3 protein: CASSPKPGQRGIQYF
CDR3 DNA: TGTGCCAGCAGCCCAAAACCGGGACAAAGGGGCATTCAGTACTTC

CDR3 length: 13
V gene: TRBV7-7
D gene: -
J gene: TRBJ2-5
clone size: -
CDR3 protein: CASSLRTQETQYF
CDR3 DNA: TGTGCCAGCAGCTTACGTACCCAAGAGACCCAGTACTTC

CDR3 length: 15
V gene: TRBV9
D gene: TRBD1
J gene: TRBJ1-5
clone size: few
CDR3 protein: CASSATGDWHQPQHF
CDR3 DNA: TGTGCCAGCAGCGCAACAGGGGATTGGCATCAGCCCCAGCATTTT

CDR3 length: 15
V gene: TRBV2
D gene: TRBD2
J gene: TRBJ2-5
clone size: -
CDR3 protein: CASRSFAGGGETQYF
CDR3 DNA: TGTGCCAGCCGGTCCTTTGCGGGAGGGGGGGAGACCCAGTACTTC

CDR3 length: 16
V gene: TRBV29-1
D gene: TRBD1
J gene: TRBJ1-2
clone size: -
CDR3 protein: CSVNSGTGQGSGGYTF
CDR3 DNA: TGCAGCGTTAACTCCGGAACCGGACAGGGGAGCGGTGGCTACACCTTC

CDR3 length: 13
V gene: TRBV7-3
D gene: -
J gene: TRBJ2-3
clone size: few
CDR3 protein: CASSLEPTDTQYF
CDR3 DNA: TGTGCCAGCAGCTTAGAACCAACAGATACGCAGTATTTT

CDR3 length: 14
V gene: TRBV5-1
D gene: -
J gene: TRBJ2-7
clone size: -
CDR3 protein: CASSQDPTSYEQYF
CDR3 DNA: TGCGCCAGCAGCCAAGACCCAACTTCCTACGAGCAGTACTTC

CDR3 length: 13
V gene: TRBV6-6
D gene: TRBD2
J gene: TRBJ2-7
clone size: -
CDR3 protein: CASSTLAGREQYF
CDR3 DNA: TGTGCCAGCAGTACTCTAGCGGGCCGCGAGCAGTACTTC

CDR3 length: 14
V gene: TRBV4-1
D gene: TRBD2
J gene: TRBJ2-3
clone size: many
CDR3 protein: CASSVTSGRNTQYF
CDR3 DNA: TGCGCCAGCAGCGTCACTAGCGGCCGGAATACGCAGTATTTT

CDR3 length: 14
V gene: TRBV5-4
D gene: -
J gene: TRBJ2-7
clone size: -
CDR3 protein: CASSSRQPSDEQYF
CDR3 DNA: TGTGCCAGCTCCTCCCGACAGCCCTCTGACGAGCAGTACTTC

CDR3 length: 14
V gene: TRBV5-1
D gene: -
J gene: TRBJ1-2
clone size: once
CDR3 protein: CASSLSGLGYGYTF
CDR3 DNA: TGCGCCAGCAGCTTGAGTGGACTAGGCTATGGCTACACCTTC

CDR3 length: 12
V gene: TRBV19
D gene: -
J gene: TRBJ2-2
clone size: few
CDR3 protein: CASNYVGGELFF
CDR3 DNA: TGTGCCAGTAATTATGTGGGCGGGGAGCTGTTTTTT

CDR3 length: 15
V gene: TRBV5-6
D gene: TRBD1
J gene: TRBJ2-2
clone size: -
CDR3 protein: CASSYTTGGAGELFF
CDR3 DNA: TGTGCCAGCAGCTATACGACAGGGGGTGCCGGGGAGCTGTTTTTT

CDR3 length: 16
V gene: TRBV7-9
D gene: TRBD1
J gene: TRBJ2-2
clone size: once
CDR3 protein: CASSRGQGAYTGELFF
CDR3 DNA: TGTGCCAGCAGCAGGGGACAGGGGGCGTACACCGGGGAGCTGTTTTTT

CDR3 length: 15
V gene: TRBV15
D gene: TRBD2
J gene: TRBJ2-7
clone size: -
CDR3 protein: CATSSFSGRPWEQYF
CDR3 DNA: TGTGCCACCAGCAGTTTTAGCGGGAGACCCTGGGAGCAGTACTTC

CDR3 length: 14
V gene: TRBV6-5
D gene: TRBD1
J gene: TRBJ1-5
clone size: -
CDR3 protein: CASRGQGYNQPQHF
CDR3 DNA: TGTGCCAGCAGGGGACAGGGTTACAATCAGCCCCAGCATTTT

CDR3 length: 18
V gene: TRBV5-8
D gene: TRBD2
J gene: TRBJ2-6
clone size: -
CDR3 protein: CASSLTSGSRSGANVLTF
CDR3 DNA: TGTGCCAGCAGCCTGACTAGCGGCTCTCGCTCTGGGGCCAACGTCCTGACTTTC

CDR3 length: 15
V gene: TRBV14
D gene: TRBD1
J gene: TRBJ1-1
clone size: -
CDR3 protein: CASSRNRGGNTEAFF
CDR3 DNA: TGTGCCAGCAGCCGAAACAGGGGGGGAAACACTGAAGCTTTCTTT

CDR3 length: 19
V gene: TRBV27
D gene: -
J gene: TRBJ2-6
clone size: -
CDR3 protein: CASSLRRPRDGSGANVLTF
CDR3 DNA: TGTGCCAGCAGTTTACGCCGCCCCAGGGACGGCTCTGGGGCCAACGTCCTGACTTTC

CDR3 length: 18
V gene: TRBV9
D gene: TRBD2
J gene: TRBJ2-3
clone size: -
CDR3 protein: CASSVGPLAGEGTDTQYF
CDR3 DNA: TGTGCCAGCAGCGTAGGTCCCCTAGCGGGAGAGGGCACAGATACGCAGTATTTT

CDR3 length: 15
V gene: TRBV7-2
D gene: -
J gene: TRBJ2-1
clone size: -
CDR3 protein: CASSLEAGKYNEQFF
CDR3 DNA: TGTGCCAGCAGCTTAGAAGCGGGCAAATACAATGAGCAGTTCTTC

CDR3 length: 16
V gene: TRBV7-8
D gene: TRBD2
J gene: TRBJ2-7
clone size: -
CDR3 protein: CASSLNRDGEGAEQYF
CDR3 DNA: TGTGCCAGCAGCTTGAACCGGGACGGGGAGGGCGCCGAGCAGTACTTC

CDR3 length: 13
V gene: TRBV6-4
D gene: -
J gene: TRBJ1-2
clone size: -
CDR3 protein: CASSDSRFPGYTF
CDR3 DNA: TGTGCCAGCAGTGACAGTCGTTTCCCTGGCTACACCTTC

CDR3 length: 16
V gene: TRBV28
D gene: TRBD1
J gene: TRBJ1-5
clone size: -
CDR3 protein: CASSPRTGSSNQPQHF
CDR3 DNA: TGTGCCAGCAGTCCGCGGACAGGTAGCAGCAATCAGCCCCAGCATTTT

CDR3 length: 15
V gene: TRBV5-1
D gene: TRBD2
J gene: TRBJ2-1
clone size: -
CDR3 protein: CASSPLAGAHNEQFF
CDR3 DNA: TGCGCCAGCAGCCCCTTAGCGGGAGCCCACAATGAGCAGTTCTTC

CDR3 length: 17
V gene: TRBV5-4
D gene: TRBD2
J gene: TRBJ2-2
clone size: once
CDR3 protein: CASSQGLAGGPTGELFF
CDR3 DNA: TGTGCCAGCAGCCAGGGACTAGCGGGAGGGCCCACCGGGGAGCTGTTTTTT

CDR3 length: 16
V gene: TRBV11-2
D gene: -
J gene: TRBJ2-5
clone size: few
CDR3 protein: CASSFSVGRGLETQYF
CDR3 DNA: TGTGCCAGCAGCTTTAGTGTCGGTCGAGGGTTGGAGACCCAGTACTTC

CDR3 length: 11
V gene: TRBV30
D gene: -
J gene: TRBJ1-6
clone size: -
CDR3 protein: CAWTNNSPLHF
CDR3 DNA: TGTGCCTGGACCAATAATTCACCCCTCCACTTT

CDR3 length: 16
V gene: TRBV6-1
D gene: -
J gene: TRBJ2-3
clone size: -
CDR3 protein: CASSVRQVEWTDTQYF
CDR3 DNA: TGTGCCAGCAGTGTCCGACAGGTGGAGTGGACAGATACGCAGTATTTT

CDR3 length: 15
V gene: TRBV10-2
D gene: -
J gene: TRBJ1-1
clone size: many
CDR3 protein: CASSSGTFRDTEAFF
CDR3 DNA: TGCGCCAGCAGTTCCGGGACCTTTCGGGACACTGAAGCTTTCTTT

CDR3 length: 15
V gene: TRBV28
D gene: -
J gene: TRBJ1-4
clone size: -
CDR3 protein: CASSFLRGGSEKLFF
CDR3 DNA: TGTGCCAGCAGTTTTTTGAGGGGCGGGAGTGAAAAACTGTTTTTT

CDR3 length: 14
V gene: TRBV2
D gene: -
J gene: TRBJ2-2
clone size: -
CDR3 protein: CATLTLGVPGELFF
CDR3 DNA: TGTGCCACTTTAACGCTTGGGGTCCCCGGGGAGCTGTTTTTT

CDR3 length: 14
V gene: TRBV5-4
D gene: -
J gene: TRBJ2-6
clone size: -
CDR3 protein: CASSLQDGFDVLTF
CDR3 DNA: TGTGCCAGCAGCTTACAGGATGGGTTCGACGTCCTGACTTTC

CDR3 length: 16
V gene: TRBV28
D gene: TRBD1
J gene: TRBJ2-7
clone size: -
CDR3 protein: CASSSSGTGGSYEQYF
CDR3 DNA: TGTGCCAGCAGTTCCTCCGGGACAGGGGGCTCCTACGAGCAGTACTTC

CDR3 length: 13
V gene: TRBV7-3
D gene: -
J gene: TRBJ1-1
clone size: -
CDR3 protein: CASSLNSNTEAFF
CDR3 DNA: TGTGCCAGCAGCTTAAACTCTAACACTGAAGCTTTCTTT

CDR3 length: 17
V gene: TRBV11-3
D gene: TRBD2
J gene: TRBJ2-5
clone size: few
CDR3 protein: CASSGRSGSGMQETQYF
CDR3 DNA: TGTGCCAGCAGCGGGAGGTCAGGTAGCGGGATGCAAGAGACCCAGTACTTC

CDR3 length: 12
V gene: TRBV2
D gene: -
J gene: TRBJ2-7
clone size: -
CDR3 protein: CASRESLYEQYF
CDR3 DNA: TGTGCCAGCAGGGAAAGCCTCTACGAGCAGTACTTC

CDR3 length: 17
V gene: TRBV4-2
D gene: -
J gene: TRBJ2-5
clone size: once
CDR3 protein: CASSQEPGGTGRETQYF
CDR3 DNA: TGTGCCAGCAGCCAAGAACCGGGGGGCACGGGTCGAGAGACCCAGTACTTC

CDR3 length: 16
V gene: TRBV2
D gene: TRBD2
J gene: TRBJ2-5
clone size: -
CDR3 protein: CASSERGLAYQETQYF
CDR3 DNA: TGTGCCAGCAGTGAAAGGGGACTAGCGTACCAAGAGACCCAGTACTTC

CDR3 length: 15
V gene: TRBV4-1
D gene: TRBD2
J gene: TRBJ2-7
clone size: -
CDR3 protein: CASSQLGLAADEQYF
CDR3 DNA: TGCGCCAGCAGCCAACTCGGACTAGCGGCTGACGAGCAGTACTTC

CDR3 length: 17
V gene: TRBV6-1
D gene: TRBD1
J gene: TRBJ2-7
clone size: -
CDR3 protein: CASSENRGRKRSYEQYF
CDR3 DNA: TGTGCCAGCAGTGAAAACAGGGGGCGCAAACGGTCCTACGAGCAGTACTTC

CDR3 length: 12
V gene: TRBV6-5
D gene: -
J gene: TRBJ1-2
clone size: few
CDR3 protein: CASRAGNYGYTF
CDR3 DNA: TGTGCCAGCAGAGCGGGGAACTATGGCTACACCTTC

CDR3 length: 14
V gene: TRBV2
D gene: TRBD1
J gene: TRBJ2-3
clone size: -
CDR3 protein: CASSDLRGPDTQYF
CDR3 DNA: TGTGCCAGCAGTGATTTGAGGGGGCCAGATACGCAGTATTTT

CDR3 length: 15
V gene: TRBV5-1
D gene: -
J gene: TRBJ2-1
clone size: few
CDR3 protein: CASRKGPEGDNEQFF
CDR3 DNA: TGCGCCAGCAGAAAGGGACCCGAAGGGGACAATGAGCAGTTCTTC

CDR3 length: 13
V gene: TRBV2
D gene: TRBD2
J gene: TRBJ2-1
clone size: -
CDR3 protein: CASRVGLAAEQFF
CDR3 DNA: TGTGCCAGCCGGGTGGGACTAGCGGCGGAGCAGTTCTTC

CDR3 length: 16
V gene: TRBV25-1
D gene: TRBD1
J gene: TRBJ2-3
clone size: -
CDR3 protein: CASSVGGTGSTDTQYF
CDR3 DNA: TGTGCCAGCAGTGTTGGTGGGACAGGGAGCACAGATACGCAGTATTTT

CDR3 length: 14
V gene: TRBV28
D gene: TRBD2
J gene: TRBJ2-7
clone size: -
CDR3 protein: CASSLAGGSYEQYF
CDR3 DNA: TGTGCCAGCAGTTTAGCGGGAGGATCCTACGAGCAGTACTTC

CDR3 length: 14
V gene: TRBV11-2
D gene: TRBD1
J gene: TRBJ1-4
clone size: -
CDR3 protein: CASSRTGVNEKLFF
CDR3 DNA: TGTGCCAGCAGCCGAACAGGGGTGAATGAAAAACTGTTTTTT

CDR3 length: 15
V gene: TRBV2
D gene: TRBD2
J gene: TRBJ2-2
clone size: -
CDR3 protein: CASTIGLAATGELFF
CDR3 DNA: TGTGCCAGCACGATAGGACTAGCGGCCACCGGGGAGCTGTTTTTT

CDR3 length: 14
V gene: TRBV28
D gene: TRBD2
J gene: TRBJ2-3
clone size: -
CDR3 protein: CASSLGGSTDTQYF
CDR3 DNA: TGTGCCAGCAGTTTGGGGGGGAGCACAGATACGCAGTATTTT

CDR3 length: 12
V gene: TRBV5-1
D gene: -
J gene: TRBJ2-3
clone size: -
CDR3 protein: CASNHGSDTQYF
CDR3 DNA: TGCGCCAGCAACCACGGATCAGATACGCAGTATTTT

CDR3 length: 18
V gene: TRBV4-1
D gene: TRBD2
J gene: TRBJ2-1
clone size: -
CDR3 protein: CASSQVPPELAGWGEQFF
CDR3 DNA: TGCGCCAGCAGCCAAGTCCCCCCGGAACTAGCGGGATGGGGTGAGCAGTTCTTC

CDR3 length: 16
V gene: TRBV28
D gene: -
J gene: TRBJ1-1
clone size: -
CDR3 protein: CASSLDLKTANTEAFF
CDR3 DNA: TGTGCCAGCAGTTTGGATTTGAAGACAGCGAACACTGAAGCTTTCTTT